The 3 T cell receptor beta chains presented below share a single source sample, sequenced in a study of control samples from healthy donors and cancer patients. Here immunoSEQ multiplex PCR was the method, and the copy in TCRdb shows in-frame clones only, minus some. The sample has over 85,000 clones, roughly 90% seen once. Sequenced input: PBMCs. These receptor sequences come from a woman aged 55-75 years with lung cancer.

The chain joins TRBV11-1 to TRBJ2-1; perhaps TRBD2 as D (6 bases). Trimming shortened V by 5 bases and J by 3 bases, and 17 bases separated the two germline ends. This CDR3 spans 16 amino acids. Per germline, CDR1 SGHAT and CDR2 FQDESV (reference sequence). CDR3 sequence: CASSPGGGRIYNEQFF. CDR3 DNA sequence: TGTGCCAGCAGCCCTGGGGGTGGGAGGATCTACAATGAGCAGTTCTTC.

This clone was seen more than once but under ten times. The chain joins TRBV15 to TRBJ2-5, with 7 bases matching TRBD1. Germline CDR1 is LNHNV and CDR2 is YYDKDF (reference sequence). V lost 5 bases to trimming and J lost 3 bases; unmatched junction nucleotides: 9. The CDR3 totals 15 residues. This CDR3 is CATSGRGQLEETQYF. CDR3 sequence (DNA): TGTGCCACCAGCGGAAGGGGACAGTTAGAAGAGACCCAGTACTTC.

The chain employs TRBV3-1 (or the pseudogene TRBV3-2) and TRBJ2-1; 8 bases match TRBD1. This CDR3 is built from 15 residues. Germline loops: CDR1 LGHDT, CDR2 YNNKEL (reference sequence). The V gene end was trimmed by 6 bases and the J gene end by 2 bases; junction bases not matched to a gene: 6. The CDR3 spells CASRSDRGAYNEQFF. CDR3 DNA: TGTGCCAGCAGGTCCGACAGGGGCGCCTACAATGAGCAGTTCTTC.